The sequence of this T cell receptor (beta chain) was determined in a study of T cell changes during pregnancy in multiple sclerosis. Germline CDR1 and CDR2: SGHAT and FQDESV (reference sequence). CDR3 size: 14 residues. V was cut by 3 bases and J by 5 bases, with 10 bases left in between. Sequenced by immunoSEQ multiplex PCR; TCRdb stores in-frame clones only, minus some. The sample yields tens of thousands of clones, about 90% seen once. Sequencing used CD4+ T cells from peripheral blood mononuclear cells, obtained after pregnancy. This chain joins TRBV11-1 and TRBJ2-2, with a weak D call TRBD2 (6 bases). The receptor was derived from a female donor in good health, enrolled as a control in a pregnancy study. The CDR3 nucleotides read TGTGCCAGCAGCTTGGGGACTGAGACCGGGGAGCTGTTTTTT. Translation gives CASSLGTETGELFF.